A single T cell receptor beta chain is shown here with its context. Sequencing used immunoSEQ multiplex PCR; TCRdb keeps in-frame clones, though not all of them. The profile shows about 28,000 clones, around nine tenths of them singletons. This sample stems from a study of OX40 agonist ivuxolimab in advanced cancers. Study details: The dose of intravenous ivuxolimab that patients received every 2 weeks ranged from 0.01 to 10 mg/kg.

V lost 2 bases and J 4 bases, leaving 11 bases between the germline ends. CDR1 and CDR2 (germline): MDHEN, SYDVKM. The CDR3 has 14 amino acids. The sample consisted of CD4+ or CD8+ T cells sorted from blood, taken in a trial of the OX40 agonist ivuxolimab. The chain couples TRBV28 to TRBJ1-2, with D possibly TRBD1 on 5 matching bases. The TCR comes from an adult with an advanced solid tumor such as melanoma, head and neck, liver or kidney cancer. DNA for the CDR3: TGTGCCAGCAGTTTACTCGGGACGGCCTATGGCTACACCTTC. It specifies CASSLLGTAYGYTF.